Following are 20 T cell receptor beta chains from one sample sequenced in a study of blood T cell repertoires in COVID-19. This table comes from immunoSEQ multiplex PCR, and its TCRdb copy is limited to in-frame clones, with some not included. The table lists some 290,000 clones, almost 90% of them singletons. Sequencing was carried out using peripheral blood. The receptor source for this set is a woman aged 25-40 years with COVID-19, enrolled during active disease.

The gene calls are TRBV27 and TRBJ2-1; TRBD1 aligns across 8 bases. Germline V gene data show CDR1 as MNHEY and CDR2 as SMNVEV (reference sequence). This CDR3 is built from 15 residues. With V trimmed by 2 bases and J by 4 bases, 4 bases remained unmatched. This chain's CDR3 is CASSLRTGSYNEQFF. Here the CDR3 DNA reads TGTGCCAGCAGTTTACGGACAGGGAGTTACAATGAGCAGTTCTTC.

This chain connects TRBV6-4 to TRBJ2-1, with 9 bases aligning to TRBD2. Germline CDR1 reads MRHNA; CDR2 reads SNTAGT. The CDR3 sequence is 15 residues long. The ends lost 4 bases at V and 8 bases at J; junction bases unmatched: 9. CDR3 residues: CASSVGLAGSYEQFF. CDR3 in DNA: TGTGCCAGCAGTGTTGGGCTAGCGGGAAGCTATGAGCAGTTCTTC.

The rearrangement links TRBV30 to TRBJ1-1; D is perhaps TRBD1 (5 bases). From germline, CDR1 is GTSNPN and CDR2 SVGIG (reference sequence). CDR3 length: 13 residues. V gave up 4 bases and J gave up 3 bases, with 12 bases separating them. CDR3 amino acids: CAWTGRADTEAFF. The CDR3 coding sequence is TGTGCCTGGACAGGCAGGGCGGACACTGAAGCTTTCTTT.

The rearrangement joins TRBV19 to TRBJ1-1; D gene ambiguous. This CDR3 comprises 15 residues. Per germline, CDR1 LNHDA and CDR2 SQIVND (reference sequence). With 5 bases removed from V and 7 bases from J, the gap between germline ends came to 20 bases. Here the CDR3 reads CASSPAFRGRVEAFF. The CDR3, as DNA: TGTGCCAGTAGTCCCGCCTTTCGAGGGAGGGTTGAAGCTTTCTTT.

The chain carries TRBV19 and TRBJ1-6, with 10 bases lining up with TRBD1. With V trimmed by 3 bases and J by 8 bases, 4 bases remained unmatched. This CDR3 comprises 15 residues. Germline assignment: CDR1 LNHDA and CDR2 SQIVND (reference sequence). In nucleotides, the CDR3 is TGTGCCAGTAGTATGACGGGACAGGGGTATTCACCCCTCCACTTT. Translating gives CASSMTGQGYSPLHF.

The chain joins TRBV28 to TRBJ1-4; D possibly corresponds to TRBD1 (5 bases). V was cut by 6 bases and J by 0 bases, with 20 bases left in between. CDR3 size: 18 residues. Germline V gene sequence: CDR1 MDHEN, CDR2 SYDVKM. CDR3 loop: CASSQIDSLTATNEKLFF. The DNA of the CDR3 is TGTGCCAGCAGCCAAATCGACAGTCTCACGGCAACTAATGAAAAACTGTTTTTT.

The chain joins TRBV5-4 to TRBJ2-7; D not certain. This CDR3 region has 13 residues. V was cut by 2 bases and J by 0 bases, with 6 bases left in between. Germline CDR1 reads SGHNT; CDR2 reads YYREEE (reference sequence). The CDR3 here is CASSLSISYEQYF. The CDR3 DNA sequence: TGTGCCAGCAGCTTATCTATCTCCTACGAGCAGTACTTC. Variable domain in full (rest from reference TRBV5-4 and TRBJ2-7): ETGVTQSPTHLIKTRGQQVTLRCSSQSGHNTVSWYQQALGQGPQFIFQYYREEENGRGNFPPRFSGLQFPNYSSELNVNALELDDSALYLCASSLSISYEQYFGPGTRLTVT.

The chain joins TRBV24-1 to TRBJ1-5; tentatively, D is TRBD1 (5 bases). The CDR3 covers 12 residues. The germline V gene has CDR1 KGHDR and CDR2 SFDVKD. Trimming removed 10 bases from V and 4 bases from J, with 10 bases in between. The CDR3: CATKRGNQPQHF. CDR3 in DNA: TGTGCCACTAAGCGGGGGAATCAGCCCCAGCATTTT.

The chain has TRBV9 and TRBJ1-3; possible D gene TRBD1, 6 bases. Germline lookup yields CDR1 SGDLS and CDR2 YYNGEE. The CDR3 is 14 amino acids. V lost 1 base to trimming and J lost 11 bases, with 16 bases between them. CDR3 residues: CASSVQGLARSIYF. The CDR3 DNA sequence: TGTGCCAGCAGCGTACAGGGGCTGGCGAGGTCCATATATTTT.

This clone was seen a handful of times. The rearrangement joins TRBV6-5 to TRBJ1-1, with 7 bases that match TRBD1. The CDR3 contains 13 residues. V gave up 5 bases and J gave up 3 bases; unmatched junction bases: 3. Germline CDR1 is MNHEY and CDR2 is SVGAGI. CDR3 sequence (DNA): TGTGCCAGCAGTACCGGGACAGACACTGAAGCTTTCTTT. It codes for CASSTGTDTEAFF.

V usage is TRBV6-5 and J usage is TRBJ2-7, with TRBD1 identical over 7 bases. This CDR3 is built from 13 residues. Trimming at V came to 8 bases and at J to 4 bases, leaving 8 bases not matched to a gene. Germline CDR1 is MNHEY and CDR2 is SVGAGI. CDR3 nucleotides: TGTGCCAGCCGGCCGGGACAGACTTACGAGCAGTACTTC. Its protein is CASRPGQTYEQYF.

The CDR3 DNA reads as TGTGCCAGCAGCTTACAGGGGAACACCGGGGAGCTGTTTTTT. It specifies CASSLQGNTGELFF. The chain couples TRBV3-1 (or the pseudogene TRBV3-2) to TRBJ2-2, with D perhaps matching TRBD1 (6 bases). Trimming left V 5 bases short and J 1 base short, with 8 bases between. The CDR3 has 14 residues. Germline assignment: CDR1 LGHDT and CDR2 YNNKEL (reference sequence).

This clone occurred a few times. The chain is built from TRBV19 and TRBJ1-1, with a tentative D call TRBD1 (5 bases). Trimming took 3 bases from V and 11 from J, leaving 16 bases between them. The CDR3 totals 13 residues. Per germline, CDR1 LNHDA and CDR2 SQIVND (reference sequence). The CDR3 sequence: CASSMRDGRGAFF. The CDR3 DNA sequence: TGTGCCAGTAGTATGCGGGACGGCCGTGGGGCTTTCTTT.

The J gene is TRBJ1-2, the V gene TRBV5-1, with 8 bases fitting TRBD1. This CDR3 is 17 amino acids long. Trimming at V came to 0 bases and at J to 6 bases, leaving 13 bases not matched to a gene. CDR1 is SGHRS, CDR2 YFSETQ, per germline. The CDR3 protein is CASSLGTGNIGSHGYTF. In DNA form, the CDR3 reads TGCGCCAGCAGCTTGGGGACAGGGAATATCGGAAGTCATGGCTACACCTTC.

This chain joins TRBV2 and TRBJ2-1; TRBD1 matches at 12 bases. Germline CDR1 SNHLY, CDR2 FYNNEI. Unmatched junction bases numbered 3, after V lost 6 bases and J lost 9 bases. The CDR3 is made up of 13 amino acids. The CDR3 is CASRGTGGAEQFF. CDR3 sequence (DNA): TGTGCCAGCAGGGGGACAGGGGGCGCTGAGCAGTTCTTC. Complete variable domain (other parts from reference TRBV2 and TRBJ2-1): EPEVTQTPSHQVTQMGQEVILRCVPISNHLYFYWYRQILGQKVEFLVSFYNNEISEKSEIFDDQFSVERPDGSNFTLKIRSTKLEDSAMYFCASRGTGGAEQFFGPGTRLTVL.

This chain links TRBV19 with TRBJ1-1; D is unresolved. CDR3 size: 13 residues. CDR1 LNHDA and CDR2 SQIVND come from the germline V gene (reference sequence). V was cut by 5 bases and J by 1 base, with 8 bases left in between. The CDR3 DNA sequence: TGTGCCAGTAGTCCCACAGAGAACACTGAAGCTTTCTTT. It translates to CASSPTENTEAFF.

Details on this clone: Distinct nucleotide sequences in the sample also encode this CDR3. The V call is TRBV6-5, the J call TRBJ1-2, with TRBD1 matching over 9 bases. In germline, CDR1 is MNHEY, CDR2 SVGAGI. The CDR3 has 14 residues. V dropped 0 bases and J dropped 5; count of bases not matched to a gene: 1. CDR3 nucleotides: TGTGCCAGCAGTTACTCGGGACAGGGTTATGGCTACACCTTC. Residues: CASSYSGQGYGYTF.

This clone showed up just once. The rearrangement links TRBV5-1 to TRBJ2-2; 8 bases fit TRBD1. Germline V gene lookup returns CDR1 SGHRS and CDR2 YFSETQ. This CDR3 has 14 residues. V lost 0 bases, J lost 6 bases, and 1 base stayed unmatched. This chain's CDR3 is CASSLGRGPGELFF. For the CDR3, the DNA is TGCGCCAGCAGCTTGGGCAGGGGGCCCGGGGAGCTGTTTTTT.

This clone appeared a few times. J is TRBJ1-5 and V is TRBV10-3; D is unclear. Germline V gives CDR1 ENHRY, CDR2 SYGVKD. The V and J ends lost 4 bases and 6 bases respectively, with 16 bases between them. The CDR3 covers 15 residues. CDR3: CAISGFDSGGQPQHF. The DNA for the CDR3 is TGTGCCATCAGTGGGTTTGACTCAGGAGGTCAGCCCCAGCATTTT.

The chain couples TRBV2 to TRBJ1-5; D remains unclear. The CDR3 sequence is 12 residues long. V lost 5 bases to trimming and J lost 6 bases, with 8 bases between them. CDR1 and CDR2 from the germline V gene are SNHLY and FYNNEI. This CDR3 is CASSNGIQPQHF. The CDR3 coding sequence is TGTGCCAGCAGTAACGGGATTCAGCCCCAGCATTTT.